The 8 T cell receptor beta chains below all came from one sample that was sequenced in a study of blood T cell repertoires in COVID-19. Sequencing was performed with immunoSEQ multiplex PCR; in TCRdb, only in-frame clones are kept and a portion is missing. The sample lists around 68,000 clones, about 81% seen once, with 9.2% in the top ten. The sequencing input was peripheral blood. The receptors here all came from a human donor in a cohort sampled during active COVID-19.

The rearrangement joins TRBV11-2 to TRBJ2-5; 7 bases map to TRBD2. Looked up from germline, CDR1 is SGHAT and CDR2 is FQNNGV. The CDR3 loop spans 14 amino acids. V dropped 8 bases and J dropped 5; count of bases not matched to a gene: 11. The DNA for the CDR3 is TGTGCCAGCTGGGGAGGGGAGGGCAGGGAGACCCAGTACTTC. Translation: CASWGGEGRETQYF.

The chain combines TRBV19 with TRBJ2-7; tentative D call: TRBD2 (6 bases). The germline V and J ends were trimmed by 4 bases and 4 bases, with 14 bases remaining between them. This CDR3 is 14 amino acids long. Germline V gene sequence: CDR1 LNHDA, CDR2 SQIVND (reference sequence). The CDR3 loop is CASSKVAGWYEQYF. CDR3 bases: TGTGCCAGTAGTAAGGTTGCGGGGTGGTACGAGCAGTACTTC.

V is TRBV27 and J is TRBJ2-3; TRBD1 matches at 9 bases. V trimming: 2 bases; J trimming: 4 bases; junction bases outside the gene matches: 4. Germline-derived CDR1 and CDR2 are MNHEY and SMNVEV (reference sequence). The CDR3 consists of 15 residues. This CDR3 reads CASSLRDRVPDTQYF. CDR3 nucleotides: TGTGCCAGCAGTTTAAGGGACAGGGTGCCAGATACGCAGTATTTT.

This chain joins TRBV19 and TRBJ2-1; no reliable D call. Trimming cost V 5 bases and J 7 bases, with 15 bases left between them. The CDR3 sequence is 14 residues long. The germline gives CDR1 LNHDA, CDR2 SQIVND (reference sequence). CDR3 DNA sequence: TGTGCCAGTAGTCTCAGTACCCTAGTAAATGAGCAGTTCTTC. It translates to CASSLSTLVNEQFF.

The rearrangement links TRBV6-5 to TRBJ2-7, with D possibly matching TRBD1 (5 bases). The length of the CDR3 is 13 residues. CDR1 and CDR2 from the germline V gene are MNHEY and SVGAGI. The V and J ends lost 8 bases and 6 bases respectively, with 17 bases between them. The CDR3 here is CASDQVGVGEQYF. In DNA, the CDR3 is TGTGCCAGCGATCAGGTAGGGGTCGGCGAGCAGTACTTC.

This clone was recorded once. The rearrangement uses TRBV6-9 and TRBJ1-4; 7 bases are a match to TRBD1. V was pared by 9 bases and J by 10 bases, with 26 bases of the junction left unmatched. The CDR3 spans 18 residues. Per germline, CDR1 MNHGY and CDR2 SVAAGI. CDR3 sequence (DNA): TGTGCCAGTCCAAACAGGGGCGGAAAAGAGGACACAACTAGAAAACTGTTTTTT. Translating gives CASPNRGGKEDTTRKLFF.

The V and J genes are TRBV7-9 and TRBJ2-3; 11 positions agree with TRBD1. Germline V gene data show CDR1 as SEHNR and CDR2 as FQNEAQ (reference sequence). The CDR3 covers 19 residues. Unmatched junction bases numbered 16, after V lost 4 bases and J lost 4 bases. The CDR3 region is CASSSPRDRGALRADTQYF. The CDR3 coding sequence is TGTGCCAGCAGCTCCCCCCGGGACAGGGGGGCGCTTCGCGCAGATACGCAGTATTTT.

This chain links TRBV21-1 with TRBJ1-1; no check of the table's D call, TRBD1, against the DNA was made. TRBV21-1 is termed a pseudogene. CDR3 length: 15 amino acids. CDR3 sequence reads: CASSLGTGGGTEAFF. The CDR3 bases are TGTGCCAGCAGCCTAGGGACAGGGGGGGGTACTGAAGCTTTCTTT.